The 25 T cell receptor beta chains below come from one sample, sequenced in a study of T cells in Graves' hyperthyroidism and ophthalmopathy. Amplification of TCR beta CDR3 regions used RNA as the template. The HTBI set primed first-round TCR CDR3 RT-PCR. In TCRdb, the multiplex PCR reads were re-called with MiXCR into one record per CDR3 protein. In the table there are roughly 350,000 distinct CDR3 sequences, about 14% of which are singletons. Sequenced material: blood. Every receptor here comes from a woman in her 30s with Graves' ophthalmopathy.

Points on this clonotype: A read error may account for a junction end that differs from germline. CDR3: CASSSTSGWETRYF. CDR3 nucleotide sequence: TGTGCCAGCAGTTCAACCTCAGGGTGGGAGACCCGGTACTTC. The chain combines TRBV27 with TRBJ2-5; D possibly matches TRBD1 or TRBD2 (5 bases each). The V gene's germline CDR1 is MNHEY and CDR2 SMNVEV (reference sequence). CDR3 length: 14 residues.

This clonotype has ten or more counts. This chain links TRBV18 with TRBJ2-1; maybe TRBD1 (5 bases). Germline CDR1 reads KGHSH; CDR2 reads LQKENI. Trimming took off 4 bases at V and 6 bases at J, with 19 bases between the two ends. CDR3 length: 16 amino acids. CDR3 sequence reads: CASSREWGRTINEQFF. CDR3 sequence (DNA): TGTGCCAGCTCACGGGAATGGGGCAGGACCATCAATGAGCAGTTCTTC.

Regarding this clonotype: Just one base apart from a much larger clone, this may be a read error. The chain couples TRBV20-1 to TRBJ2-1, with a possible D match to TRBD1 (5 bases). The CDR3 is 12 residues long. V was pared by 7 bases and J by 9 bases, with 16 bases between. Looked up from germline, CDR1 is DFQATT and CDR2 is SNEGSKA (reference sequence). CDR3 DNA: TGCAGTGTACCTAGACAGCACAGTGAGCAGTTCTTC. Protein sequence: CSVPRQHSEQFF.

A remark on this clonotype: A much larger clone sits a single nucleotide away, making a read error possible. The genes are TRBV11-2 and TRBJ2-7; TRBD1 matches at 7 bases. The germline gives CDR1 SGHAT, CDR2 FQNNGV. This CDR3 is built from 13 residues. V was clipped by 3 bases and J by 4 bases; unmatched bases: 3. The CDR3 here is CASSLGQIYEQYV. As DNA, the CDR3 is TGTGCCAGCAGCTTGGGACAGATATACGAGCAGTACGTC.

There are many counts of this clonotype. The chain carries TRBV6-1 and TRBJ1-6; D remains ambiguous. Trimming shortened V by 0 bases and J by 0 bases, and 18 bases separated the two germline ends. This CDR3 has 20 residues. The germline V gene has CDR1 MNHNS and CDR2 SASEGT. The CDR3 protein is CASSEAGGPGRGSYNSPLHF. In nucleotides, the CDR3 is TGTGCCAGCAGTGAAGCCGGAGGGCCCGGTCGAGGCTCCTATAATTCACCCCTCCACTTT.

As for this clonotype: A much larger clone sits a single nucleotide away, making a read error possible. The chain has TRBV5-5 and TRBJ2-1, with TRBD1 matching 8 bases. The J segment lost 6 bases and the V segment lost 4 bases, leaving 12 bases of the junction unmatched. Per germline, CDR1 SGHKS and CDR2 YYEKEE (reference sequence). This CDR3 spans 16 amino acids. The CDR3 DNA reads as TGTGCCAGCAGCCCATCCCAGGGGGCTGTTTTCAATGAGCAGTTCTTC. Translation gives CASSPSQGAVFNEQFF. Complete variable domain (other parts from reference TRBV5-5 and TRBJ2-1): DAGVTQSPTHLIKTRGQQVTLRCSPISGHKSVSWYQQVLGQGPQFIFQYYEKEERGRGNFPDRFSARQFPNYSSELNVNALLLGDSALYLCASSPSQGAVFNEQFFGPGTRLTVL.

This clonotype was picked up many times. The chain recombines TRBV5-1 with TRBJ2-7; D is ambiguous. Germline values: CDR1 SGHRS, CDR2 YFSETQ. The CDR3 spans 13 residues. Trimming took 2 bases from V and 3 from J, leaving 9 bases between them. CDR3 residues: CASSLESLYEQYF. CDR3 sequence (DNA): TGCGCCAGCAGCTTAGAGAGTCTCTACGAGCAGTACTTC.

This rearrangement joins TRBV29-1 to TRBJ2-5; 9 bases line up with TRBD1. This CDR3 is 15 amino acids long. From germline, CDR1 is SQVTM and CDR2 ANQGSEA. The ends lost 3 bases at V and 3 bases at J; junction bases unmatched: 8. CDR3: CSVERGTGSEETQYF. CDR3 sequence (DNA): TGCAGCGTTGAGCGCGGGACAGGGTCGGAAGAGACCCAGTACTTC.

This clonotype was counted many times. The chain couples TRBV7-9 to TRBJ1-1, with 11 bases fitting TRBD1. This CDR3 has 15 residues. The V gene end was trimmed by 1 base and the J gene end by 10 bases; junction bases not matched to a gene: 8. Germline V gives CDR1 SEHNR, CDR2 FQNEAQ (reference sequence). The CDR3 loop is CASSLVEDRGPGAFF. The DNA of the CDR3 is TGTGCCAGCAGCTTAGTAGAGGACAGGGGGCCTGGAGCTTTCTTT.

This clonotype was seen more than once but under ten times. J is TRBJ1-5 and V is TRBV28, with unresolved D. This CDR3 is 16 amino acids long. Germline V lookup: CDR1 MDHEN, CDR2 SYDVKM. V gave up 2 bases and J gave up 5 bases, with 16 bases separating them. This CDR3 is CASSLEVGFGDQPQHF. For the CDR3, the DNA is TGTGCCAGCAGTTTAGAAGTGGGATTTGGCGATCAGCCCCAGCATTTT. Full variable domain (remainder filled in from reference TRBV28 and TRBJ1-5): DVKVTQSSRYLVKRTGEKVFLECVQDMDHENMFWYRQDPGLGLRLIYFSYDVKMKEKGDIPEGYSVSREKKERFSLILESASTNQTSMYLCASSLEVGFGDQPQHFGDGTRLSIL.

This clonotype occurred a few times. This chain joins TRBV5-8 and TRBJ2-3; 8 positions match TRBD1. J lost 4 bases, V lost 2 bases, and 18 bases had no gene match. Germline CDR1 and CDR2: SGHTS and YDEGEE. The length of the CDR3 is 19 residues. CDR3 nucleotides: TGTGCCAGCAGCTTTCCCCTAGGACAGGGCCCTCTCGAAGCAGATACGCAGTATTTT. This codes for CASSFPLGQGPLEADTQYF. Full variable domain (rest looked up from reference TRBV5-8 and TRBJ2-3): EAGVTQSPTHLIKTRGQQATLRCSPISGHTSVYWYQQALGLGLQFLLWYDEGEERNRGNFPPRFSGRQFPNYSSELNVNALELEDSALYLCASSFPLGQGPLEADTQYFGPGTRLTVL.

This clonotype was picked up many times. The rearrangement joins TRBV28 to TRBJ2-3; 15 nucleotides line up with TRBD2. This CDR3 spans 17 amino acids. V was pared by 9 bases and J by 0 bases, with 7 bases of the junction left unmatched. The germline gives CDR1 MDHEN, CDR2 SYDVKM. Here the CDR3 reads CASAGLAGGTSTDTQYF. The CDR3 region has the DNA TGTGCCAGTGCGGGACTAGCGGGGGGCACTAGCACAGATACGCAGTATTTT.

This clonotype was found many times. V usage is TRBV10-3 and J usage is TRBJ2-1; TRBD2 is a possible D gene (6 bases). Trimming shortened V by 11 bases and J by 4 bases, and 18 bases separated the two germline ends. CDR1 ENHRY and CDR2 SYGVKD come from the germline V gene. This CDR3 region has 14 residues. In DNA, the CDR3 is TGTGCCTGCGGAGGGGACGGGAAATACAATGAGCAGTTCTTC. Translation: CACGGDGKYNEQFF.

This clonotype was observed a handful of times. This chain links TRBV27 with TRBJ1-6; 7 bases line up with TRBD1. CDR1 MNHEY and CDR2 SMNVEV come from the germline V gene (reference sequence). The CDR3 loop spans 16 amino acids. Unmatched junction bases numbered 7, after V lost 5 bases and J lost 3 bases. The CDR3 loop reads CASSPRGQFYNSPLHF. The CDR3 coding sequence is TGTGCCAGCAGTCCGAGGGGACAGTTCTATAATTCACCCCTCCACTTT.

This clonotype showed up many times. This chain joins TRBV10-3 and TRBJ2-7; D not resolved. The V end was cut by 2 bases, the J end by 2 bases, with 13 bases between. This CDR3 has 15 amino acids. Per germline, CDR1 ENHRY and CDR2 SYGVKD. The CDR3 coding sequence is TGTGCCATCAGTGAGACTTCGACTGTGACCTACGAGCAGTACTTC. This translates into CAISETSTVTYEQYF.

The V call is TRBV6-6, the J call TRBJ1-4; weak D call: TRBD1 (5 bases). V was clipped by 2 bases and J by 4 bases, with 17 bases between them. There are 17 residues in the CDR3. The germline CDR1 and CDR2 sequences are MNHNY and SVGAGI (reference sequence). CDR3 residues: CASSYGMSIGGNEKLFF. In nucleotides, the CDR3 is TGTGCCAGCAGTTACGGCATGAGCATTGGGGGTAATGAAAAACTGTTTTTT.

The J gene is TRBJ1-3, the V gene TRBV20-1, with D tentatively TRBD1 (5 bases). Germline V gene lookup returns CDR1 DFQATT and CDR2 SNEGSKA (reference sequence). This CDR3 spans 14 amino acids. Trimming took off 6 bases at V and 5 bases at J, with 17 bases between the two ends. CDR3 nucleotides: TGCAGTGCCGTACCACCGGGACCGAGAAACACCATATATTTT. It translates to CSAVPPGPRNTIYF.

The chain links TRBV2 to TRBJ1-5, with 7 bases fitting TRBD1. V lost 6 bases and J lost 0; bases outside the gene matches: 5. This CDR3 comprises 15 residues. Germline V lookup: CDR1 SNHLY, CDR2 FYNNEI. The CDR3 loop is CASRADRVSNQPQHF. The CDR3 DNA is TGTGCCAGCAGAGCAGACAGGGTTAGCAATCAGCCCCAGCATTTT. Filled out from reference TRBV2 and TRBJ1-5, the complete variable domain reads EPEVTQTPSHQVTQMGQEVILRCVPISNHLYFYWYRQILGQKVEFLVSFYNNEISEKSEIFDDQFSVERPDGSNFTLKIRSTKLEDSAMYFCASRADRVSNQPQHFGDGTRLSIL.

This chain uses TRBV20-1 with TRBJ1-5; D is ambiguous. Germline CDR1 DFQATT, CDR2 SNEGSKA (reference sequence). The CDR3 runs 15 residues. V was cut by 4 bases and J by 3 bases, with 16 bases left in between. CDR3 in DNA: TGCAGTGCTACTTTTTTATCGGGGTTCAATCAGCCCCAGCATTTT. Protein product: CSATFLSGFNQPQHF.

This clonotype was counted at least ten times. This rearrangement joins TRBV19 to TRBJ2-3; D is undetermined. The CDR3 extends over 14 amino acids. Trimming removed 5 bases at V and 4 bases at J, with 13 bases between. The germline V gene encodes CDR1 LNHDA and CDR2 SQIVND (reference sequence). CDR3 DNA sequence: TGTGCCAGTAGTCCCTCGTGGGCCGCAGATACGCAGTATTTT. It yields the protein CASSPSWAADTQYF. Complete variable domain (other parts from reference TRBV19 and TRBJ2-3): DGGITQSPKYLFRKEGQNVTLSCEQNLNHDAMYWYRQDPGQGLRLIYYSQIVNDFQKGDIAEGYSVSREKKESFPLTVTSAQKNPTAFYLCASSPSWAADTQYFGPGTRLTVL.

The table lists this clonotype with many counts. V usage is TRBV19 and J usage is TRBJ1-1; D is undetermined. From germline, CDR1 is LNHDA and CDR2 SQIVND (reference sequence). The CDR3 is made up of 13 amino acids. Trimming stripped 3 bases from V and 3 bases from J, with 8 bases between. CDR3 sequence reads: CASSMALHTEAFF. CDR3 coding DNA: TGTGCCAGTAGTATGGCTCTCCACACTGAAGCTTTCTTT.

This clonotype was counted many times. The J gene is TRBJ1-1, the V gene TRBV6-2 or TRBV6-3; no clear D gene. The V end was cut by 7 bases, the J end by 0 bases, with 12 bases between. The germline V gene encodes CDR1 MNHEY and CDR2 SVGEGT. The length of the CDR3 is 14 residues. The chain's CDR3 is CASKGSGVNTEAFF. The CDR3 coding sequence is TGTGCCAGCAAGGGATCTGGGGTGAACACTGAAGCTTTCTTT.

In its sample, this clonotype was seen many times. The gene calls are TRBV10-1 and TRBJ2-7; D remains unclear. V lost 0 bases to trimming and J lost 3 bases, with 9 bases between them. CDR3 size: 14 residues. Germline-derived CDR1 and CDR2 are WNHNN and SYGVQD (reference sequence). CDR3 in amino acids: CASSESGPNYEQYF. Written as DNA, the CDR3 is TGCGCCAGCAGTGAGTCAGGGCCGAACTACGAGCAGTACTTC.

This clonotype came up many times. The chain employs TRBV19 and TRBJ2-1; a weak D match, TRBD2 (5 bases). Between the trimmed V and J ends, which lost 7 bases and 7 bases, there was a span of 17 bases. Germline V gene data show CDR1 as LNHDA and CDR2 as SQIVND (reference sequence). CDR3 length equals 14 residues. The CDR3 bases are TGTGCCAGTACCGCAGCGGCATCTCTTAATGAGCAGTTCTTC. This translates into CASTAAASLNEQFF.

The gene calls are TRBV20-1 and TRBJ2-1; 11 bases map to TRBD2. Germline CDR1 is DFQATT and CDR2 is SNEGSKA (reference sequence). V lost 5 bases to trimming and J lost 9 bases; unmatched junction nucleotides: 9. CDR3 size: 14 residues. The DNA of the CDR3 is TGCAGTGCTCCCTCCTCTAGCGGGGGGACTGAGCAGTTCTTC. It specifies CSAPSSSGGTEQFF.